The entry below describes one TCR beta chain. This clone appeared a few times. No antigen is known for it. Base-call qualities are not available, and no considerably larger clone is one nucleotide away. Each donor gave one peripheral blood draw, averaging approximately 120 mL, which was collected into heparinised tubes. A BD FACSAria II was used to sort naive, central memory, regulatory and stem cell-like memory CD4+ T cells with a panel that included CD45RO, CCR7, CD25, CD127, CD95 and CD27. Purity was above 95% for every sorted population. PBMCs were isolated right away by Lymphoprep density gradient centrifugation and were stained directly, without culture. Samples were stained and sorted in pairs, with one healthy donor and one patient per experiment, so that batch effects were minimized. This entry belongs to a study of beta chain features in type 1 diabetes (dated by TCRdb to 2017 to 2018). Study-level background: Mean age, gender distribution, total cell number and subset yield did not differ between patients and healthy donors. Across all samples, fewer than 110,000,000 sorted cells were examined, and cell number per subset correlated strongly with RNA yield. The study compared TCRB repertoires of sorted circulating CD4+ T cell subsets between recently diagnosed type 1 diabetes patients and matched healthy donors. Naive and central memory subsets were obtained from all 30 or so donors, but regulatory and stem cell-like memory subsets were isolated from only 8 patients and 8 healthy donors.

General study outcomes and caveats: Patients with type 1 diabetes made fewer insertions and deleted more nucleotides at VDJ recombination sites, implying thymic rearrangement abnormalities. Sequencing cDNA rather than genomic DNA could over-represent highly expressing activated cells, although activation and CD3 levels did not differ between groups. Type 1 diabetes patients showed a moderate but significant shortening of TCRB CDR3 length in all four CD4+ subsets. Only small numbers of individuals were included in the HLA sub-analyses, which left unresolved whether HLA type had any influence on TCRB rearrangement. Shorter templates might be favored by PCR, yet because patient and control samples were amplified and corrected together, any such skew would affect both groups equally. Naive, central memory and regulatory TCRB repertoires appeared more similar among patients than among healthy donors.

V and J are truncated by 6 bases and 9 bases respectively, leaving an intervening sequence of 12 bases. The cysteine opens and the phenylalanine closes a CDR3 of 13 amino acids. Of all the DNA, just the CDR3 is kept, 39 bases in frame from base 1. Via the germline V gene (reference sequence), CDR1 is SEHNR and CDR2 FQNEAQ. All of the isolated RNA was reverse transcribed with the High Capacity cDNA Reverse Transcription Kit, so expressed TCRB transcripts were sequenced. Deep immunoSEQ sequencing was applied to naive, central memory and regulatory T cell samples, giving an average of roughly 3.6 million total reads per sample. After sorted cells were lysed in RLT buffer, RNA was extracted with DNase-treated RNeasy Micro or Mini kits, with the choice depending on cell number. Each cell subset was processed separately to prevent cross-contamination, with patient and healthy donor samples processed together. The immunoSEQ multiplex PCR was used to amplify TCRB sequences from cDNA, generating 87-bp fragments that spanned the CDR3 region. Sequencing of the amplicons was done on the Illumina HiSeq platform. In the authors' own workflow: PCR bias was computationally corrected using synthetic template baselines, reads within Hamming distance 2 were collapsed, and singletons that could not be merged were discarded. By aligning reads against IMGT, V, D and J genes, CDR3 length, and insertions or deletions at six rearrangement sites were assigned. Clonotype counts were normalized to sorted cell number within each subset before computing true diversity and Gini coefficients with the tcR R package. The overlap coefficient, calculated on TCRB nucleotide sequences, was used to measure repertoire sharing. As a proxy for the pre-selection repertoire, out-of-frame TCRB sequences from naive cells were analyzed. The table was pulled from immuneACCESS by TCRdb, which kept in-frame rearrangements only. Such tables lose some clones; where checked, under half of the loss comes from unresolved V genes, and the rest has no known cause. From that table come the V and J calls and clone size; the DNA was used to work out D and trimming. The sample table records 600,000 to 700,000 clones; 9.5% to 15% of these occur just once. Clones ranked in the top ten supply 0.095% to 0.15% of the sample.

In this chain, TRBV7-9 is recombined with TRBJ1-6; a weak D assignment points to TRBD1 (6 bases agree). The origin of this receptor is a man aged 25-40 years with type 1 diabetes. Sample: naive CD4+ T cells from blood. The cell subset or site label on this specimen signifies: true naive CD4+ T cells. The CDR3 here reads CASRLSGASPLHF. The sequenced DNA is TGTGCCAGCAGATTATCAGGGGCTTCACCCCTCCACTTT. With all but the CDR3 taken from the reference TRBV7-9 and TRBJ1-6 genes, the full variable domain is: DTGVSQNPRHKITKRGQNVTFRCDPISEHNRLYWYRQTLGQGPEFLTYFQNEAQLEKSRLLSDRFSAERPKGSFSTLEIQRTEQGDSAMYLCASRLSGASPLHFGNGTRLTVT.